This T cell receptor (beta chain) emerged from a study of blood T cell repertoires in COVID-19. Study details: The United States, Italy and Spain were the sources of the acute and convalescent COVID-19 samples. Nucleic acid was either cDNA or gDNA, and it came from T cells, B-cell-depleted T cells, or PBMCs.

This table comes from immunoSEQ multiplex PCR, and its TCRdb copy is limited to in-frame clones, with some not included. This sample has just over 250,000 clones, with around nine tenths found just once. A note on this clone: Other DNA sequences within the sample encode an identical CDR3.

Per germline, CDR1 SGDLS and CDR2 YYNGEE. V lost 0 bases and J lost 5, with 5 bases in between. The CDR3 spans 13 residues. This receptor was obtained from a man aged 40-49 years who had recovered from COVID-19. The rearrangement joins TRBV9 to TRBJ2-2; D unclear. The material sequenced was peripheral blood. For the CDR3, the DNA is TGTGCCAGCAGCGTAGTGAGTACCGGGGAGCTGTTTTTT. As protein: CASSVVSTGELFF.